Following are 4 T cell receptor beta chains from one sample sequenced in a study of blood T cell repertoires in COVID-19. The protocol was immunoSEQ multiplex PCR, while the TCRdb copy is restricted to in-frame clones and leaves out a portion. The sample lists 48,000 or so clones; around 86% were seen once. Sequencing was performed on peripheral blood. All receptors come from an elderly woman with COVID-19, enrolled during active disease.

This rearrangement joins TRBV7-2 to TRBJ1-4, with TRBD1 matching over 9 bases. The CDR3 has 14 amino acids. Germline CDR1 and CDR2: SGHTA and FQGNSA. Losses at the gene ends were 3 bases for V and 8 bases for J; bases not matched to a gene: 4. The DNA for the CDR3 is TGTGCCAGCAGCTTGTCGACAGGGGGGGAAAAACTGTTTTTT. It codes for CASSLSTGGEKLFF.

The V call is TRBV30, the J call TRBJ1-1; D uncertain. The V end was cut by 5 bases, the J end by 4 bases, with 11 bases between. This CDR3 has 12 amino acids. Germline loops: CDR1 GTSNPN, CDR2 SVGIG (reference sequence). The CDR3 reads CAWGNGVTEAFF. CDR3 DNA: TGTGCCTGGGGGAACGGGGTCACTGAAGCTTTCTTT.

CDR3 sequence: CASSLEGGRLGANVLTF. CDR3 DNA sequence: TGTGCCAGCAGCTTGGAAGGCGGGAGGCTTGGGGCCAACGTCCTGACTTTC. This rearrangement joins TRBV5-4 to TRBJ2-6; 8 bases align to TRBD2. Germline V gives CDR1 SGHNT, CDR2 YYREEE (reference sequence). The ends lost 0 bases at V and 3 bases at J; junction bases unmatched: 5. The CDR3 has 17 residues.

This rearrangement joins TRBV6-5 to TRBJ1-4, with 10 bases matching TRBD1. Germline V gene lookup returns CDR1 MNHEY and CDR2 SVGAGI. CDR3 length: 15 amino acids. V was pared by 2 bases and J by 8 bases, with 5 bases of the junction left unmatched. The CDR3 loop is CASSYSRTGGEKLFF. The CDR3 nucleotides read TGTGCCAGCAGTTACAGCCGGACAGGGGGAGAAAAACTGTTTTTT.